Below are 31 T cell receptor beta chains sequenced from a single sample in a study of T-cell reconstitution after alpha-beta-depleted transplantation in children. Unique molecular identifiers were incorporated when the TCRbeta library was constructed. TCRdb reprocessed the PCR reads with MiXCR, giving one entry per CDR3 protein. The sample records 440,000 or so distinct CDR3 sequences, roughly 43% being singletons. The sample was PBMCs, taken before TCRalphabeta/CD19-depleted stem cell transplant. The source is a girl aged 2 to 10 with aplastic anemia, due to receive a stem cell transplant.

This clonotype was seen repeatedly, ten times or more. The chain carries TRBV7-2 and TRBJ2-2; 15 nucleotides line up with TRBD2. Trimming cost V 4 bases and J 7 bases; bases outside gene matches: 13. Germline V gene sequence: CDR1 SGHTA, CDR2 FQGNSA. The CDR3 extends over 19 amino acids. CDR3 DNA sequence: TGTGCCAGCAGCTCGGGCCCGGGACTAGCGGGAGGCCGGAGCGGGGAGCTGTTTTTT. This gives the protein CASSSGPGLAGGRSGELFF.

V usage is TRBV5-1 and J usage is TRBJ2-2; D gene uncertain. Trimming shortened V by 3 bases and J by 4 bases, and 10 bases separated the two germline ends. CDR3 length: 14 residues. CDR1 SGHRS and CDR2 YFSETQ come from the germline V gene. CDR3 amino acids: CASSSLDITGELFF. CDR3 sequence (DNA): TGCGCCAGCAGCTCCCTAGATATCACCGGGGAGCTGTTTTTT.

V gene TRBV20-1 combines with J gene TRBJ2-1; D might be TRBD2 (5 bases). This CDR3 region has 16 residues. The V gene lost 0 bases and the J gene lost 6 bases, with 18 bases spanning the gap. The germline CDR1 and CDR2 sequences are DFQATT and SNEGSKA (reference sequence). The CDR3 spells CSARDLRWAGGNEQFF. The CDR3 DNA follows: TGCAGTGCTAGAGATCTTAGGTGGGCCGGAGGCAATGAGCAGTTCTTC.

This clonotype was picked up many times. The rearrangement uses TRBV5-1 and TRBJ1-2; TRBD1 aligns across 7 bases. Per the germline V gene, CDR1 is SGHRS and CDR2 is YFSETQ. CDR3 length: 14 amino acids. V gave up 3 bases and J gave up 4 bases; unmatched junction bases: 6. The CDR3 spells CASSYPGQTYGYTF. CDR3 bases: TGCGCCAGCAGCTACCCGGGACAGACCTATGGCTACACCTTC. Filled out from reference TRBV5-1 and TRBJ1-2, the complete variable domain reads KAGVTQTPRYLIKTRGQQVTLSCSPISGHRSVSWYQQTPGQGLQFLFEYFSETQRNKGNFPGRFSGRQFSNSRSEMNVSTLELGDSALYLCASSYPGQTYGYTFGSGTRLTVV.

Of note for this clonotype: The final CDR3 position lacks the conserved phenylalanine or tryptophan, pointing to a likely read error. V gene TRBV29-1 combines with J gene TRBJ1-1; unclear D gene. The germline V gene has CDR1 SQVTM and CDR2 ANQGSEA. This CDR3 has 13 amino acids. The V and J ends lost 6 bases and 1 base respectively, with 12 bases between them. Here the CDR3 DNA reads TGCAGCGTGAGAGCACATCCGAACACTGAAGCTTTCCTT. It is translated as CSVRAHPNTEAFL.

DNA for the CDR3: TGCAGTGCACCGGACCCGGCCTCATACGAGCAGTACTTC. Residues: CSAPDPASYEQYF. The chain is built from TRBV20-1 and TRBJ2-7; D is unclear. The CDR3 has 13 residues. Germline V CDR1 and CDR2: DFQATT, SNEGSKA (reference sequence). V lost 6 bases to trimming and J lost 4 bases, with 16 bases between them.

This clonotype was counted only a few times. The gene calls are TRBV29-1 and TRBJ2-5; no reliable D call. V was shortened by 2 bases and J by 5 bases, with 9 bases between the two germline ends. The CDR3 extends over 12 amino acids. CDR1 SQVTM and CDR2 ANQGSEA come from the germline V gene. The CDR3 nucleotides read TGCAGCGTTGAATATATCGGGGAGACCCAGTACTTC. Protein sequence: CSVEYIGETQYF.

J is TRBJ2-1 and V is TRBV5-1; D is uncertain. This CDR3 is 15 amino acids long. V shed 0 bases and J shed 2 bases, with 9 bases lying between them. Per germline, CDR1 SGHRS and CDR2 YFSETQ. The CDR3 nucleotides read TGCGCCAGCAGCTTGGGGCGGCAGACCTACAATGAGCAGTTCTTC. Translated, it gives CASSLGRQTYNEQFF.

The V call is TRBV20-1, the J call TRBJ2-1; D remains unclear. V lost 1 base, J lost 8 bases, and 12 bases lay in between. Germline-derived CDR1 and CDR2 are DFQATT and SNEGSKA (reference sequence). The CDR3 sequence is 13 residues long. CDR3 loop: CSARGFSPDEQFF. The CDR3 DNA sequence: TGCAGTGCTAGAGGGTTTAGCCCCGATGAGCAGTTCTTC.

This clonotype was seen repeatedly, ten times or more. The CDR3 loop is CSVHRSTDTQYF. Written as DNA, the CDR3 is TGCAGCGTTCACAGATCCACAGATACGCAGTATTTT. The J gene is TRBJ2-3, the V gene TRBV29-1, with D hard to call. The CDR3 extends over 12 amino acids. The ends were cut back, 5 bases at V and 2 bases at J, with 8 bases in the middle. Germline V lookup: CDR1 SQVTM, CDR2 ANQGSEA.

There are a few counts of this clonotype. This chain connects TRBV9 to TRBJ2-7; 16 positions match TRBD2. V lost 4 bases to trimming and J lost 5 bases; unmatched junction nucleotides: 6. This CDR3 is 16 amino acids long. Germline values: CDR1 SGDLS, CDR2 YYNGEE. The CDR3 region is CASSSSGTSGRDEQYF. The CDR3 DNA reads TGTGCCAGCAGCTCCTCCGGGACTAGCGGGAGGGACGAGCAGTACTTC.

This clonotype was seen a handful of times. V gene TRBV5-5 combines with J gene TRBJ2-5, with D perhaps matching TRBD1 or TRBD2 (5 bases each). The CDR3 totals 14 residues. Germline CDR1 is SGHKS and CDR2 is YYEKEE (reference sequence). Trimming removed 0 bases from V and 5 bases from J, with 11 bases in between. CDR3 nucleotides: TGTGCCAGCAGCTTGGTCGGGGCGAAGGAGACCCAGTACTTC. Its translation: CASSLVGAKETQYF.

This clonotype occurred many times. V usage is TRBV5-1 and J usage is TRBJ2-1; TRBD1 might be the D (5 bases). Germline V gene sequence: CDR1 SGHRS, CDR2 YFSETQ. Trimming pared 4 bases from V and 1 base from J, leaving 9 bases between. The CDR3 runs to 14 residues. The CDR3 DNA reads TGCGCCAGCAGCCCCAGGGTATCCTACAATGAGCAGTTCTTC. Translating it yields CASSPRVSYNEQFF.

Here the CDR3 reads CSVESEGGRIKYF. In DNA form, the CDR3 reads TGCAGCGTTGAATCGGAGGGAGGGAGGATTAAGTATTTT. This sequence joins TRBV29-1 and TRBJ2-3, with 7 bases fitting TRBD2. Germline V gene sequence: CDR1 SQVTM, CDR2 ANQGSEA. V lost 2 bases, J lost 13 bases, and 12 bases stayed unmatched. The CDR3 runs 13 residues.

The chain carries TRBV5-1 and TRBJ2-3, with D hard to call. The CDR3 loop spans 13 amino acids. V was shortened by 6 bases and J by 3 bases, with 11 bases between the two germline ends. CDR1 SGHRS and CDR2 YFSETQ come from the germline V gene. CDR3 DNA sequence: TGCGCCAGCAACCCTTCCCTTACAGATACGCAGTATTTT. Amino acid sequence: CASNPSLTDTQYF.

The rearrangement links TRBV18 to TRBJ1-1, with D maybe TRBD1 (5 bases). CDR1 and CDR2 (germline): KGHSH, LQKENI. V was shortened by 1 base and J by 3 bases, with 15 bases between the two germline ends. The CDR3 runs 16 residues. The CDR3 sequence is CASSPRKGPRDTEAFF. In nucleotides, the CDR3 is TGTGCCAGCTCACCACGTAAGGGACCTCGGGACACTGAAGCTTTCTTT.

This clonotype was picked up many times. The V call is TRBV7-2, the J call TRBJ2-1; possibly TRBD2 for D (5 bases). Germline CDR1 reads SGHTA; CDR2 reads FQGNSA. The germline V and J ends were trimmed by 6 bases and 4 bases, with 10 bases remaining between them. This CDR3 contains 13 residues. The CDR3 nucleotides are TGTGCCAGCAGTTTTTCGGGGTACAATGAGCAGTTCTTC. Protein sequence: CASSFSGYNEQFF.

J is TRBJ2-1 and V is TRBV4-3, with 9 bases matching TRBD1. In germline, CDR1 is LGHNA, CDR2 YSLEER. This CDR3 comprises 17 residues. The V gene end was trimmed by 4 bases and the J gene end by 5 bases; junction bases not matched to a gene: 12. CDR3 sequence: CASSRVTTGTGNNEQFF. CDR3 nucleotides: TGCGCCAGCAGCCGGGTTACGACCGGGACAGGGAACAATGAGCAGTTCTTC.

The chain couples TRBV10-2 to TRBJ2-7, with 10 bases identical to TRBD2. The CDR3 runs to 17 residues. The germline V gene encodes CDR1 WSHSY and CDR2 SAAADI. With V trimmed by 7 bases and J by 0 bases, 12 bases remained unmatched. The CDR3 sequence is CASTTSYGTSVSYEQYF. The CDR3 DNA is TGCGCCAGCACCACATCCTATGGGACTAGCGTCTCCTACGAGCAGTACTTC.

The J gene is TRBJ1-6, the V gene TRBV4-1; D unclear. The CDR3 consists of 14 residues. Trimming shortened V by 0 bases and J by 13 bases, and 13 bases separated the two germline ends. CDR1 and CDR2 (germline): MGHRA, YSYEKL. This CDR3 reads CASSQDLAVRPLHF. The CDR3 DNA sequence: TGCGCCAGCAGCCAAGATTTAGCTGTGCGCCCCCTCCACTTT.

The chain carries TRBV20-1 and TRBJ2-1; either TRBD1 or TRBD2 may supply D (6 bases each). The CDR3 spans 13 residues. Germline CDR1 is DFQATT and CDR2 is SNEGSKA (reference sequence). With 5 bases removed from V and 9 bases from J, the gap between germline ends came to 17 bases. The CDR3 DNA sequence: TGCAGTGCTCCCCGAGGGGGGAGAGGTGAGCAGTTCTTC. Encoded protein: CSAPRGGRGEQFF.

As regards this clonotype: A read error may be the cause here, since a much bigger clone is one base away. The chain links TRBV5-1 to TRBJ2-5, with a tentative D call TRBD2 (6 bases). The germline CDR1 and CDR2 sequences are SGHRS and YFSETQ. CDR3 length equals 14 residues. V gave up 4 bases and J gave up 1 base, with 11 bases separating them. CDR3 in amino acids: CASSAELAQETQYF. CDR3 sequence (DNA): TGCGCCAGCAGCGCCGAACTAGCCCAAGAGACCCAGTACTTC.

The chain links TRBV6-2 or TRBV6-3 to TRBJ2-7; TRBD2 matches 7 bases. Germline V CDR1 and CDR2: MNHEY, SVGEGT. CDR3 length: 14 residues. After removal of 6 bases from V and 1 base from J, the junction contained 6 bases not matched to a gene. CDR3 amino acids: CASRVPAGSYEQYF. The CDR3 region has the DNA TGTGCCAGCAGAGTTCCAGCGGGGTCCTACGAGCAGTACTTC.

CDR3 in DNA: TGTGCCAGCAGCCGACGAGCGGGTAGCACAGATACGCAGTATTTT. Translation gives CASSRRAGSTDTQYF. V is TRBV7-3 and J is TRBJ2-3, with TRBD2 as a possible D gene (6 bases). The V gene's germline CDR1 is SGHTA and CDR2 FQGTGA. This CDR3 region has 15 residues. The V gene lost 5 bases and the J gene lost 0 bases, with 12 bases spanning the gap.

In this sample, this clonotype turned up many times. The rearrangement joins TRBV5-1 to TRBJ2-1; 7 bases match TRBD2. The CDR3 totals 15 residues. Germline CDR1 SGHRS, CDR2 YFSETQ. Trimming at V came to 5 bases and at J to 5 bases, leaving 10 bases not matched to a gene. The CDR3 bases are TGCGCCAGCAGACCTTTAACTAGCGCGCACAATGAGCAGTTCTTC. Translation: CASRPLTSAHNEQFF.

This clonotype was counted between two and nine times. The rearrangement links TRBV6-1 to TRBJ2-3; TRBD2 matches at 12 bases. CDR3 length: 18 amino acids. Trimming cost V 6 bases and J 1 base; bases outside gene matches: 11. Germline V lookup: CDR1 MNHNS, CDR2 SASEGT. The CDR3 reads CASSRDTRLAGGTDTQYF. The CDR3 DNA sequence: TGTGCCAGCAGCCGAGATACAAGACTAGCGGGAGGCACAGATACGCAGTATTTT.

This clonotype has at least ten counts. The chain carries TRBV12-3 or TRBV12-4 and TRBJ2-1; 10 bases line up with TRBD2. The CDR3 contains 14 residues. Germline trimming cut 5 bases from V and 8 bases from J; bases unmatched to any gene: 6. CDR3 region: CASSSGREVDEQFF. The CDR3 nucleotides are TGTGCCAGCAGTAGCGGGAGGGAGGTGGATGAGCAGTTCTTC.

The chain is built from TRBV5-1 and TRBJ2-1, with D tentatively TRBD1 (6 bases). Trimming removed 5 bases at V and 4 bases at J, with 19 bases between. The CDR3 loop spans 16 amino acids. Germline lookup yields CDR1 SGHRS and CDR2 YFSETQ. For the CDR3, the DNA is TGCGCCAGCAGGGCTGCACAGGGACCTAGGTACAATGAGCAGTTCTTC. This gives the protein CASRAAQGPRYNEQFF.

The chain employs TRBV10-3 and TRBJ2-5; D assignment may be TRBD1 or TRBD2 (5 bases each). CDR1 is ENHRY, CDR2 SYGVKD, per germline. CDR3 length equals 16 residues. V was cut by 2 bases and J by 4 bases, with 17 bases left in between. The DNA for the CDR3 is TGTGCCATCAGTGAGGAGCCGACCGGGACCGCAGAGACCCAGTACTTC. Translation gives CAISEEPTGTAETQYF.

In regard to this clonotype: At one of its ends the junction is not consistent with the germline gene, which may arise from a read error. The chain links TRBV5-8 to TRBJ1-2; D might be TRBD1 (5 bases). The CDR3 has 15 amino acids. Per the germline V gene, CDR1 is SGHTS and CDR2 is YDEGEE. CDR3 coding DNA: TGTGCCAGCAGCGACCTGGGACGGGTGAACGTTGGTGGCGAGTTC. This gives the protein CASSDLGRVNVGGEF.

The sample holds a few counts of this clonotype. The V call is TRBV5-1, the J call TRBJ2-1; tentative D call: TRBD2 (6 bases). V was clipped by 3 bases and J by 2 bases, with 9 bases between them. Germline V lookup: CDR1 SGHRS, CDR2 YFSETQ. The CDR3 loop spans 14 amino acids. Written as DNA, the CDR3 is TGCGCCAGCAGCTGGCTAGCGACCTACAATGAGCAGTTCTTC. Protein: CASSWLATYNEQFF. Supplemented by reference TRBV5-1 and TRBJ2-1, the full variable domain reads KAGVTQTPRYLIKTRGQQVTLSCSPISGHRSVSWYQQTPGQGLQFLFEYFSETQRNKGNFPGRFSGRQFSNSRSEMNVSTLELGDSALYLCASSWLATYNEQFFGPGTRLTVL.